This T cell receptor (beta chain) appears in the sequencing data of a study of T cell clonotyping in hematopoietic cell transplantation. The junction had 5 bases not matched to a gene; V was cut back by 4 bases and J by 3 bases. Germline loops: CDR1 LNHDA, CDR2 SQIVND (reference sequence). The CDR3 consists of 14 residues. Here immunoSEQ multiplex PCR was the method, and the copy in TCRdb shows in-frame clones only, minus some. Of 27,000 or so clones listed, approximately 96% are singletons. This chain uses TRBV19 with TRBJ2-7; 8 bases align to TRBD2. Sequencing input: peripheral blood mononuclear cells. The sequence derives from a man in his fifties in good health. Some clones in this sample may be carry-over from other donors' samples. The CDR3 DNA reads TGTGCCAGTAGTACAACCGGGACTAGCTACGAGCAGTACTTC. It specifies CASSTTGTSYEQYF.